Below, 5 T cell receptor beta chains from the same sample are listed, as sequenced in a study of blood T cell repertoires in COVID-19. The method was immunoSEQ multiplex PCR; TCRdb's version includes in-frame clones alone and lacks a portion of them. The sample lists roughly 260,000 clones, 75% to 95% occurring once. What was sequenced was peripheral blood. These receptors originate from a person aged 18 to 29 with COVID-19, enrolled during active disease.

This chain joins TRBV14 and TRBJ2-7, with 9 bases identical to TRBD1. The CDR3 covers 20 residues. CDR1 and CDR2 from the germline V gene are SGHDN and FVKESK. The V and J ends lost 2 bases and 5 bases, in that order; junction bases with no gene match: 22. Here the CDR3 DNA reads TGTGCCAGCAGCCAAATTCCGGGACAGGGATACGAAGCGGGACCCCACGAGCAGTACTTC. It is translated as CASSQIPGQGYEAGPHEQYF.

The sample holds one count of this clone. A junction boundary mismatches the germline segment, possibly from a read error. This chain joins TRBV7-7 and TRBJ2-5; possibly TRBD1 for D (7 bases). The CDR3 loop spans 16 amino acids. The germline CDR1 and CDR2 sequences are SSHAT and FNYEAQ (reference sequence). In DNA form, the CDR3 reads TGTGCTAGCAGCTTAGTTGCGGGATCGACAGGGGAGACCCAGTACTTC. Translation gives CASSLVAGSTGETQYF.

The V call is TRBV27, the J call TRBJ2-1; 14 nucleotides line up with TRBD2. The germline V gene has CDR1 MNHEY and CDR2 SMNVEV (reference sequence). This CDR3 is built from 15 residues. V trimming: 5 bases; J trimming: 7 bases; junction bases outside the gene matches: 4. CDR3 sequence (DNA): TGTGCCAGCAGTCCGGGGACTAGCGGGAGTAATGAGCAGTTCTTC. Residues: CASSPGTSGSNEQFF.

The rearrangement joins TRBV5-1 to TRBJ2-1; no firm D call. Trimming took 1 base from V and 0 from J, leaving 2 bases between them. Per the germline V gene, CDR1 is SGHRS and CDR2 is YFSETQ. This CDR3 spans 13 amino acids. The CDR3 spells CASSLYSYNEQFF. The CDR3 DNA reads TGCGCCAGCAGCTTGTACTCCTACAATGAGCAGTTCTTC.

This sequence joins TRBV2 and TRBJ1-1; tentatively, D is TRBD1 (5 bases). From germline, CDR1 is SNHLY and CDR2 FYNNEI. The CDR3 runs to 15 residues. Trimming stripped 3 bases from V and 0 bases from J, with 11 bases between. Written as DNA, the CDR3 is TGTGCCAGCAGTGAGGGGGGGTACGTGAACACTGAAGCTTTCTTT. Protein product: CASSEGGYVNTEAFF.